The text below deals with one T cell receptor beta chain. Its antigen is undetermined. The germline V gene encodes CDR1 SQVTM and CDR2 ANQGSEA. The CDR3 is 12 amino acids. Trimming took off 6 bases at V and 0 bases at J, with 9 bases between the two ends. This sample was taken from a study of beta chain features in type 1 diabetes. Study-wide findings and caveats: Type 1 diabetes patients had VDJ junctions that carried fewer insertions and more deletions. Overrepresentation of cells with high TCR expression could result from cDNA sequencing. The naive, central memory and Treg TCRB repertoires of patients appeared to be more similar to one another than those of healthy donors.

Sequencing targeted expressed TCRB transcripts, as all isolated RNA had been reverse transcribed. The assay was immunoSEQ multiplex PCR, and TCRdb's table has in-frame clones only and misses some. In the table there are roughly 240,000 clones, roughly 13% of which are singletons. A single heparinised blood sample, averaging about 100 mL, was obtained per donor. This chain connects TRBV29-1 to TRBJ2-7, with no clear D. The receptor's source is a woman between 40 and 55 years old in good health. The sample taken for sequencing was naive CD4+ T cells from blood. CDR3 DNA: TGCAGCGTCAGGCCACACTCCTACGAGCAGTACTTC. Protein: CSVRPHSYEQYF.